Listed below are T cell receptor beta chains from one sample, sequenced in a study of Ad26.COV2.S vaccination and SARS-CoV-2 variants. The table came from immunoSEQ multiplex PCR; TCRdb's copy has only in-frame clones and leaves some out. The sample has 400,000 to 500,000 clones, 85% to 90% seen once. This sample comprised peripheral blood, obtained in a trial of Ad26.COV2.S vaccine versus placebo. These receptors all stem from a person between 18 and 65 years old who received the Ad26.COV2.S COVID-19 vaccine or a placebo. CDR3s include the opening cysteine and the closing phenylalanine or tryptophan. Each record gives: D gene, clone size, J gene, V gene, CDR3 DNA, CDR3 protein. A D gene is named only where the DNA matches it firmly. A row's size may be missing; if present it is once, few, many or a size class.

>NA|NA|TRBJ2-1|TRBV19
TGTGCCAGTACAGGGAGCTCCTACAATGAGCAGTTCTTC
CASTGSSYNEQFF
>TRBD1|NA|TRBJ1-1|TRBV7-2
TGTGCCAGCAGATCCCATCCAGGGGGCATGAACACTGAAGCTTTCTTT
CASRSHPGGMNTEAFF
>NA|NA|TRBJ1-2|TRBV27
TGTGCCAGCAGTTCCCCGGGCAGATCCGTCGTGGGAGGCTACACCTTC
CASSSPGRSVVGGYTF
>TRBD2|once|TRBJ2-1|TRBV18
TGTGCCAGCTCACCTCGTGGTAGCGGGGGGTACAATGAGCAGTTCTTC
CASSPRGSGGYNEQFF
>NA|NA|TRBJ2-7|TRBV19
TGTGCCAGTAGTATAGAAGGGGTCTCCGAGCAGTACTTC
CASSIEGVSEQYF
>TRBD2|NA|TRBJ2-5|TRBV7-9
TGTGCCAGCAGCCCACGGGGAGGGAGGGCAGAGACCCAGTACTTC
CASSPRGGRAETQYF
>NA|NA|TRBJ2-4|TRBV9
TGTGCCAGCAGCGCGAATGGGGGGTTCATTAGTGACATTCAGTACTTC
CASSANGGFISDIQYF
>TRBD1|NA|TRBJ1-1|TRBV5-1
TGCGCCAGCAGGCTACCGCAGGGGGTTGAAGCTTTCTTT
CASRLPQGVEAFF
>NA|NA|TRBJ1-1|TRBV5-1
TGCGCCAGCAGCCCCGGACAGCCCCGTGAAGCTTTCTTT
CASSPGQPREAFF
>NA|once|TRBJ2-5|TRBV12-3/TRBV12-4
TGTGCCAGCAGTCCACTAGGAGAGACCCAGTACTTC
CASSPLGETQYF
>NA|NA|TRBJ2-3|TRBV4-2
TGTGCCAGCAGCCAAGATGGGGTTCGGGCGGGCACAGATACGCAGTATTTT
CASSQDGVRAGTDTQYF
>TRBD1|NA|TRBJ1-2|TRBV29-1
TGCAGCGTCGGACAGGGAATTAACTATGGCTACACCTTC
CSVGQGINYGYTF